This T cell receptor beta chain was sequenced in a study of T cells in Graves' hyperthyroidism and ophthalmopathy. This clonotype was observed a handful of times. Its target is unknown. General study findings and limits: Among thyroid clonotypes expanded above 0.001, most also appeared in blood.

This CDR3 is 15 amino acids long. CDR1 is LGHNA and CDR2 is YSLEER in the germline V gene. The V and J ends lost 0 bases and 4 bases respectively, with 9 bases between them. The CDR3 regions of TCR beta were amplified from RNA transcripts. A first-round RT-PCR of the TCR CDR3 used the HTBI primer set. TCRdb called the multiplex PCR reads again in MiXCR, with one record for every CDR3 protein. This table holds 450,000 to 700,000 distinct CDR3 sequences, about 45% found once. Together with thyroid ultrasound, orbital computed tomography, serum thyroxine and TRAb, clinical symptoms were used for diagnoses.

The chain recombines TRBV4-3 with TRBJ1-4, with D possibly being TRBD1 (6 bases). Sequences were obtained from peripheral blood or thyroid tissue (not recorded which). The TCR was taken from an adult woman with Graves' disease, either hyperthyroidism or ophthalmopathy (not recorded which). The CDR3 is CASSQDGGDNEKLFF. The CDR3 DNA reads TGCGCCAGCAGCCAAGACGGGGGCGATAATGAAAAACTGTTTTTT.